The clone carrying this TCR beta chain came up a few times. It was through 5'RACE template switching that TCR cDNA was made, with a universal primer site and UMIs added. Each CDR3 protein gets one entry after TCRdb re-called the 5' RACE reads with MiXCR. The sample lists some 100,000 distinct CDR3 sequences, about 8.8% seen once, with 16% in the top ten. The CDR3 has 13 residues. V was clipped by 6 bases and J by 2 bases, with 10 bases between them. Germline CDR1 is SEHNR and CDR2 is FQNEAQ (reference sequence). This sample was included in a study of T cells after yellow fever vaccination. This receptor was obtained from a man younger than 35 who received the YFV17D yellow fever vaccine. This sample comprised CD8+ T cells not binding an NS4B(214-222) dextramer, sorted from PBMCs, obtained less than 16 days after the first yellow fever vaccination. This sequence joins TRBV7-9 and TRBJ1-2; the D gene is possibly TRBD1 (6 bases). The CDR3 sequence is CASSFQGNYGYTF. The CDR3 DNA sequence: TGTGCCAGCAGTTTTCAGGGGAACTATGGCTACACCTTC.